These 25 T cell receptor beta chains were all obtained from the same sample, sequenced in a study of cytomegalovirus exposure and HLA in healthy donors. Clones were read by immunoSEQ multiplex PCR, and TCRdb kept only the in-frame ones, dropping some. The sample includes under 250,000 clones, about 90% of them seen just once. Material for sequencing was PBMCs. These receptor sequences come from a woman aged 18-29 years in good health and CMV-seronegative.

The chain carries TRBV25-1 and TRBJ1-2; D ambiguous. The CDR3 is 16 amino acids. Germline V gene sequence: CDR1 MGHDK, CDR2 SYGVNS. Trimming removed 3 bases from V and 4 bases from J, with 18 bases in between. The CDR3 DNA follows: TGTGCCAGCAGTGAGACATCCAGGCCCGCCGGCTATGGCTACACCTTC. Translation gives CASSETSRPAGYGYTF.

V usage is TRBV28 and J usage is TRBJ1-1; D gene uncertain. Trimming pared 7 bases from V and 1 base from J, leaving 10 bases between. CDR1 is MDHEN and CDR2 is SYDVKM in the germline V gene. CDR3 length: 13 residues. The DNA of the CDR3 is TGTGCCAGCATCCGGGTCCGGAACACTGAAGCTTTCTTT. As protein: CASIRVRNTEAFF. Full variable domain (missing parts from reference TRBV28 and TRBJ1-1): DVKVTQSSRYLVKRTGEKVFLECVQDMDHENMFWYRQDPGLGLRLIYFSYDVKMKEKGDIPEGYSVSREKKERFSLILESASTNQTSMYLCASIRVRNTEAFFGQGTRLTVV.

The chain couples TRBV19 to TRBJ1-4; TRBD1 is a possible D gene (5 bases). Germline V gives CDR1 LNHDA, CDR2 SQIVND (reference sequence). The CDR3 runs 17 residues. Trimming pared 2 bases from V and 5 bases from J, leaving 18 bases between. The CDR3 DNA reads as TGTGCCAGTAGTATAACAGGTGTCGCGTCAAGAAATGAAAAACTGTTTTTT. As protein: CASSITGVASRNEKLFF.

This chain uses TRBV5-1 with TRBJ2-5; D is unclear. Germline V CDR1 and CDR2: SGHRS, YFSETQ. CDR3 length: 14 residues. V was clipped by 0 bases and J by 5 bases, with 11 bases between them. In nucleotides, the CDR3 is TGCGCCAGCAGCTTGGAGCGATCCCGGGAGACCCAGTACTTC. It encodes CASSLERSRETQYF.

The V gene is TRBV10-3, the J gene TRBJ2-2, with a possible D match to TRBD1 (6 bases). The ends were cut back, 3 bases at V and 1 base at J, with 9 bases in the middle. The CDR3 is 15 amino acids. Germline CDR1 is ENHRY and CDR2 is SYGVKD. Here the CDR3 DNA reads TGTGCCATCAGTGATCCGGGACAGAACACCGGGGAGCTGTTTTTT. It translates to CAISDPGQNTGELFF.

V and J are TRBV27 and TRBJ2-7; 10 bases match TRBD1. V lost 7 bases and J lost 7; bases outside the gene matches: 7. The CDR3 consists of 13 residues. Germline V gene data show CDR1 as MNHEY and CDR2 as SMNVEV (reference sequence). DNA for the CDR3: TGTGCCAGCACCTCCGGGACAGGGGTTGAGCAGTACTTC. It is translated as CASTSGTGVEQYF.

The chain carries TRBV15 and TRBJ2-7; D is possibly TRBD1 (5 bases). Germline-derived CDR1 and CDR2 are LNHNV and YYDKDF (reference sequence). With 0 bases removed from V and 2 bases from J, the gap between germline ends came to 8 bases. CDR3 length equals 14 residues. CDR3 in amino acids: CATSRDRGPYEQYF. CDR3 nucleotides: TGTGCCACCAGCAGAGATAGGGGTCCCTACGAGCAGTACTTC. The whole variable domain, filled in from reference TRBV15 and TRBJ2-7, reads DAMVIQNPRYQVTQFGKPVTLSCSQTLNHNVMYWYQQKSSQAPKLLFHYYDKDFNNEADTPDNFQSRRPNTSFCFLDIRSPGLGDTAMYLCATSRDRGPYEQYFGPGTRLTVT.

CDR3 loop: CASSILTGNTGELFF. CDR3 nucleotide sequence: TGTGCCAGTAGTATCTTAACCGGGAACACCGGGGAGCTGTTTTTT. The V gene is TRBV19, the J gene TRBJ2-2; D uncertain. Germline values: CDR1 LNHDA, CDR2 SQIVND (reference sequence). Trimming removed 3 bases from V and 1 base from J, with 9 bases in between. CDR3 size: 15 residues.

V and J are TRBV9 and TRBJ1-5; D unclear. The CDR3 has 14 residues. Germline V gene data show CDR1 as SGDLS and CDR2 as YYNGEE. Deletions cut 4 bases from V and 1 base from J, with 9 bases between. The CDR3 region is CASSSGVSNQPQHF. The CDR3 DNA reads as TGTGCCAGCAGCTCAGGTGTCAGCAATCAGCCCCAGCATTTT.

This clone turned up a few times. The chain is built from TRBV4-1 and TRBJ2-7; perhaps TRBD2 as D (5 bases). The ends were cut back, 2 bases at V and 6 bases at J, with 17 bases in the middle. This CDR3 is built from 15 residues. The germline V gene has CDR1 MGHRA and CDR2 YSYEKL. The DNA of the CDR3 is TGCGCCAGCAGCCAAACTACCACTAGTTCCCGCGAGCAGTACTTC. Its translation: CASSQTTTSSREQYF.

This chain links TRBV9 with TRBJ1-2, with D perhaps matching TRBD1 (6 bases). CDR1 SGDLS and CDR2 YYNGEE come from the germline V gene. V lost 0 bases, J lost 4 bases, and 7 bases lay in between. The CDR3 is 13 amino acids. CDR3 residues: CASSVEGGYGYTF. CDR3 nucleotide sequence: TGTGCCAGCAGCGTAGAAGGGGGCTATGGCTACACCTTC.

The chain has TRBV9 and TRBJ1-1, with D uncertain. Trimming took off 2 bases at V and 1 base at J, with 6 bases between the two ends. CDR1 and CDR2 from the germline V gene are SGDLS and YYNGEE. The CDR3 has 13 amino acids. The CDR3 is CASSVRTNTEAFF. The CDR3 region has the DNA TGTGCCAGCAGCGTTAGAACGAACACTGAAGCTTTCTTT.

J is TRBJ1-1 and V is TRBV28; D is undetermined. Germline V gives CDR1 MDHEN, CDR2 SYDVKM. V was pared by 2 bases and J by 2 bases, with 3 bases between. This CDR3 comprises 12 residues. DNA of the CDR3: TGTGCCAGCAGTTTAGTAAACACTGAAGCTTTCTTT. It is translated as CASSLVNTEAFF.

V gene TRBV2 combines with J gene TRBJ2-5; 7 nucleotides agree with TRBD2. Germline V lookup: CDR1 SNHLY, CDR2 FYNNEI. There are 15 residues in the CDR3. V lost 3 bases and J lost 5; bases outside the gene matches: 9. DNA for the CDR3: TGTGCCAGCAGTGATTATCCTAGCGGACGGGAGACCCAGTACTTC. Protein: CASSDYPSGRETQYF. Based on the CDR3 plus reference TRBV2 and TRBJ2-5, the full variable domain is EPEVTQTPSHQVTQMGQEVILRCVPISNHLYFYWYRQILGQKVEFLVSFYNNEISEKSEIFDDQFSVERPDGSNFTLKIRSTKLEDSAMYFCASSDYPSGRETQYFGPGTRLLVL.

The V and J genes are TRBV27 and TRBJ1-1, with 10 bases that match TRBD1. Germline V gene sequence: CDR1 MNHEY, CDR2 SMNVEV (reference sequence). CDR3 length: 16 residues. V was pared by 3 bases and J by 4 bases, with 8 bases of the junction left unmatched. This CDR3 is CASSFRDRGIGTEAFF. CDR3 DNA sequence: TGTGCCAGCAGTTTCCGGGACAGGGGAATTGGCACTGAAGCTTTCTTT.

The rearrangement links TRBV10-3 to TRBJ1-5; a possible D gene is TRBD1 (6 bases). V was trimmed by 8 bases and J by 1 base, leaving 18 bases between them. Germline-derived CDR1 and CDR2 are ENHRY and SYGVKD. The CDR3 runs 16 residues. Here the CDR3 DNA reads TGTGCCATCGGATTAGGAGAACAGGGAAGCAATCAGCCCCAGCATTTT. Its protein product is CAIGLGEQGSNQPQHF.

The rearrangement joins TRBV27 to TRBJ1-1, with D maybe TRBD1 (6 bases). Trimming left V 0 bases short and J 0 bases short, with 8 bases between. Germline V gives CDR1 MNHEY, CDR2 SMNVEV (reference sequence). This CDR3 spans 15 amino acids. CDR3 amino acids: CASSLSGGLNTEAFF. The CDR3 region has the DNA TGTGCCAGCAGTTTATCGGGGGGGCTGAACACTGAAGCTTTCTTT.

The J gene is TRBJ2-7, the V gene TRBV5-1; 8 nucleotides match TRBD2. Per germline, CDR1 SGHRS and CDR2 YFSETQ. Losses at the gene ends were 2 bases for V and 0 bases for J; bases not matched to a gene: 19. CDR3 length equals 20 residues. The CDR3 DNA reads TGCGCCAGCAGCTTAGCCGACAGCGGGAGACATATTCTAAGCTCCTACGAGCAGTACTTC. This sequence encodes CASSLADSGRHILSSYEQYF.

V and J are TRBV21-1 and TRBJ1-2; TRBD1 reflects the table's D call only, with no check against the DNA. TRBV21-1 is annotated as a pseudogene. This CDR3 comprises 18 residues. The chain's CDR3 is CASTNRGPRNALAYGYTF. The DNA of the CDR3 is TGTGCCAGCACCAACAGGGGGCCACGGAACGCCCTAGCCTATGGCTACACCTTC.

This clone was observed a single time. The chain uses TRBV28 and TRBJ2-7, with 10 bases matching TRBD2. Germline-derived CDR1 and CDR2 are MDHEN and SYDVKM. Germline trimming cut 2 bases from V and 3 bases from J; bases unmatched to any gene: 1. This CDR3 is 14 amino acids long. The CDR3 is CASSLRTSGYEQYF. Written as DNA, the CDR3 is TGTGCCAGCAGTTTAAGGACTAGCGGCTACGAGCAGTACTTC. Combining the CDR3 with reference TRBV28 and TRBJ2-7 gives the whole variable domain DVKVTQSSRYLVKRTGEKVFLECVQDMDHENMFWYRQDPGLGLRLIYFSYDVKMKEKGDIPEGYSVSREKKERFSLILESASTNQTSMYLCASSLRTSGYEQYFGPGTRLTVT.

This chain uses TRBV19 with TRBJ2-7, with TRBD1 identical over 7 bases. Per the germline V gene, CDR1 is LNHDA and CDR2 is SQIVND (reference sequence). After removal of 0 bases from V and 0 bases from J, the junction contained 2 bases not matched to a gene. The CDR3 spans 15 residues. CDR3 bases: TGTGCCAGTAGTATAGATCGACAGGGCTCCTACGAGCAGTACTTC. This sequence encodes CASSIDRQGSYEQYF.

J is TRBJ1-3 and V is TRBV28, with a tentative D call TRBD1 (5 bases). Germline V CDR1 and CDR2: MDHEN, SYDVKM. The V end was cut by 2 bases, the J end by 2 bases, with 10 bases between. The CDR3 runs to 15 residues. CDR3 in amino acids: CASSLRGTTGNTIYF. The CDR3 DNA reads TGTGCCAGCAGTTTAAGGGGAACGACTGGAAACACCATATATTTT.

The chain recombines TRBV7-8 with TRBJ1-1; 8 bases line up with TRBD1. Germline CDR1 reads SGHVS; CDR2 reads FQNEAQ. The CDR3 sequence is 17 residues long. V dropped 3 bases and J dropped 2; count of bases not matched to a gene: 11. In nucleotides, the CDR3 is TGTGCCAGCAGCTTTGGGGGGGACAGGTACATAAACACTGAAGCTTTCTTT. This translates into CASSFGGDRYINTEAFF.

The gene calls are TRBV5-1 and TRBJ1-1; 7 bases are a match to TRBD1. Germline CDR1 SGHRS, CDR2 YFSETQ. The trim removed 4 bases at V and 7 bases at J, leaving 7 bases unmatched. The CDR3 spans 13 residues. This CDR3 reads CASSQDRLIEAFF. CDR3 coding DNA: TGCGCCAGCAGCCAGGACAGGCTTATTGAAGCTTTCTTT.

This chain links TRBV11-3 with TRBJ1-1; 12 bases align to TRBD1. V lost 5 bases and J lost 12; bases outside the gene matches: 4. The CDR3 covers 12 residues. Germline loops: CDR1 SGHNT, CDR2 YENEEA. CDR3 nucleotide sequence: TGTGCCAGCAGCAGGGACAGGGGGCAAACTTTCTTT. It codes for CASSRDRGQTFF.